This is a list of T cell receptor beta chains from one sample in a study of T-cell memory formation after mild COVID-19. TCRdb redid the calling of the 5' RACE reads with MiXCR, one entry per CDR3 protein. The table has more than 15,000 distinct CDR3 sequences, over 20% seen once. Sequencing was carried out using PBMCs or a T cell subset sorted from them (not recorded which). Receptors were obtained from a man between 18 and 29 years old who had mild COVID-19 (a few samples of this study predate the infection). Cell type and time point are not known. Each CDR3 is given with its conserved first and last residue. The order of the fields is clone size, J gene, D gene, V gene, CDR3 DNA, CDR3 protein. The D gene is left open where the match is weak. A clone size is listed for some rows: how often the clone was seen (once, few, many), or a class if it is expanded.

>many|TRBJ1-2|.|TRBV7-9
TGTGCCAGCAGCCCGCGGAGGCCCTTCGTGGGCCCCGACTATGGCTACACCTTC
CASSPRRPFVGPDYGYTF
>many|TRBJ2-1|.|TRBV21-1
TGTGCCAGCAGGGACGAGAGCTCCTACAATGAGCAGTTCTTC
CASRDESSYNEQFF
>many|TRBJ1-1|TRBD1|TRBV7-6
TGTGCCAGCAGCACCAGGGGGTGGGACACTGAAGCTTTCTTT
CASSTRGWDTEAFF
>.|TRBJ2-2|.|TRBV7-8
TGTGCCAGCAGCTTAGACCCCTGGATACCCAACACCGGGGAGATGTTTTTT
CASSLDPWIPNTGEMFF
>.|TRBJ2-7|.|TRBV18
TGTGCCAGCTCACCACCGAGTTTCGTATACGAGCAGTACTTC
CASSPPSFVYEQYF
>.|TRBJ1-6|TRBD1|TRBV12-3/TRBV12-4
TGTGCCAGCAGCCAGGGACAGAGGAATTCACCCCTCCACTTT
CASSQGQRNSPLHF
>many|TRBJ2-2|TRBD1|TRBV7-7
TGTGCCAGCACCCCCGGACAGGGAAACACCGGGGAGCTGTTTTTT
CASTPGQGNTGELFF
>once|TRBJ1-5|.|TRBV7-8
TGTGCCAGCAGCCCGACAGGATTCAATCAGCCCCAGCATTTT
CASSPTGFNQPQHF
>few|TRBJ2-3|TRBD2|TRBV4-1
TGCGCCAGCAGCCAAGTGGAGCGGGGGGGGACAGATACGCAGTATTTT
CASSQVERGGTDTQYF
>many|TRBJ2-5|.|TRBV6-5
TGTGCCAGCAGTTACGGGGATTTAGAGACCCAGTACTTC
CASSYGDLETQYF
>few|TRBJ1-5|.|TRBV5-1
TGCGCCAGCAGCTTGACCGGTTCCAATCAGCCCCAGCATTTT
CASSLTGSNQPQHF
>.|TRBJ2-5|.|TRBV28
TGTGCCAGCAGACCTTTTGGGGGGTCGGGTTTTGCAGAGACCCAGTACTTC
CASRPFGGSGFAETQYF
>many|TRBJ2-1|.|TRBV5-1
TGCGCCAGCAGCTTCGTAGAACTACTTAACAATGAGCAGTTCTTC
CASSFVELLNNEQFF
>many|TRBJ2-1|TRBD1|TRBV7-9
TGTGCCAGCAGCCCATTTCCAAGGACAGGGGGCGTTGAGCAGTTCTTC
CASSPFPRTGGVEQFF
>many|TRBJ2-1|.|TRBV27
TGTGCCAGCAGCCACCCTTGGTACAATGAGCAGTTCTTC
CASSHPWYNEQFF
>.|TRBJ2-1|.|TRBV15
TGTGCCACCAGCGGGGACTCGTCCTACAATGAGCAGTTCTTC
CATSGDSSYNEQFF
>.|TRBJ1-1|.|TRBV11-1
TGTGCCAGCAGCTTAGGACAGGATCTAGACACTGAAGCTTTCTTT
CASSLGQDLDTEAFF
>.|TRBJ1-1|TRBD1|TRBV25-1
TGTGCCAGCAGTGAACTCCGACAGGGGAAGACTGAAGCTTTCTTT
CASSELRQGKTEAFF
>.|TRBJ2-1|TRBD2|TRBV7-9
TGTGCCAGCAGCTTGGGACTAGCGGGAGTCAATGAGCAGTTCTTC
CASSLGLAGVNEQFF
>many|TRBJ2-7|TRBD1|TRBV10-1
TGCGCCAGCAGTGAGCAGGGGGCGGGAGAGCAGTACTTC
CASSEQGAGEQYF
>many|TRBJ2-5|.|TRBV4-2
TGTGCCAGCAGCCACCCGCGCGAGACCCAGTACTTC
CASSHPRETQYF
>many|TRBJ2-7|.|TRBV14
TGTGCCAGCAGCCAAGAAAACAGAGACGAGCAGTACTTC
CASSQENRDEQYF
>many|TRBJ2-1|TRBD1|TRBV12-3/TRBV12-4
TGTGCCAGCACTCAGACAGGGAGCTACAATGAGCAGTTCTTC
CASTQTGSYNEQFF
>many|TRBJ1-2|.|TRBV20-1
TGCAGTGCTAGAGATAGGGGCGCGAGGACCCTCGACTATGGCTACACCTTC
CSARDRGARTLDYGYTF
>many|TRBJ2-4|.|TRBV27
TGTGCCAGCAGTTTATTAGGGATAGCCAAAAACATTCAGTACTTC
CASSLLGIAKNIQYF
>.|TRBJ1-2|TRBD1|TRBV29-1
TGCAGCGTGCCGACAGGGGGCCACTATGGCTACACCTTC
CSVPTGGHYGYTF
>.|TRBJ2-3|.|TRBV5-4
TGTGCCAGCAGTGGAACAGGACATCAGGGAGATACGCAGTATTTT
CASSGTGHQGDTQYF
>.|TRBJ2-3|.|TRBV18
TGTGCCAGCTCAACACCTGTCCTCACCCCTTTCGGAGATACGCAGTATTTT
CASSTPVLTPFGDTQYF
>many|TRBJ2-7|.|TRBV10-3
TGTGCCATCAGGGCAGGGATTTCCTACGAGCAGTACTTC
CAIRAGISYEQYF
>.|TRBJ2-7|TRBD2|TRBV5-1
TGCGCCAGCAGCCCGGGGGGGAACTCCTACGAGCAGTACTTC
CASSPGGNSYEQYF
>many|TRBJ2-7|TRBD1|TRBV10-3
TGTGCCACCAGCCTAGACAGGGTCTTTGTGTACGAGCAGTACTTC
CATSLDRVFVYEQYF
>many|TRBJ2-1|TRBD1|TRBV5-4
TGTGCCAGCAGCTCGGACAGGGACTATGAGCAGTTCTTC
CASSSDRDYEQFF
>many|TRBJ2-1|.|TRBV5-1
TGCGCCAGCAGCTTGACTGCGGGACAGACATACAATGAGCAGTTCTTC
CASSLTAGQTYNEQFF
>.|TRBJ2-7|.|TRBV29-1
TGCAGCGTTGCGCCAGGGATCAACTACGAGCAGTACTTC
CSVAPGINYEQYF
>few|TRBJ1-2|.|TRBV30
TGTGCCTGGAGCTTCTGGGCCCCCAACTATGGCTACACCTTC
CAWSFWAPNYGYTF
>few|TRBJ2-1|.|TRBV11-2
TGTGCCAGCAGCTTAATGAACTCCTACAATGAGCAGTTCTTC
CASSLMNSYNEQFF
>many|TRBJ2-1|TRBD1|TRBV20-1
TGCAGTGCCCGCGGACAGGGGTATGAGCAGTTCTTC
CSARGQGYEQFF
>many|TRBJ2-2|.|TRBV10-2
TGCGCCAGCAGTGAGTCGATCTTCGCGAACACCGGGGAGCTGTTTTTT
CASSESIFANTGELFF
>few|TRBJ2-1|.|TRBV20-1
TGCAGTGCTGTAGTTGGGGGGGCCTCCTACAATGAGCAGTTCTTC
CSAVVGGASYNEQFF
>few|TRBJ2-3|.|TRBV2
TGTGCCAGTCCGACAGCCGATACGCAGTATTTT
CASPTADTQYF